The TCR beta chain under discussion was sequenced for a study of blood T cell repertoires in COVID-19. Study information: Both acute and convalescent COVID-19 samples were obtained from the United States, Italy and Spain. The cDNA or gDNA used as material had been derived from T cells, B-cell-depleted T cells, or PBMCs.

CDR3 length: 17 amino acids. The germline CDR1 and CDR2 sequences are MNHEY and SVGEGT. The ends lost 2 bases at V and 3 bases at J; junction bases unmatched: 11. In the original processing: Reference gene primer amplification gave estimated nucleated cell counts. Libraries were prepared by immunoSEQ multiplex PCR; TCRdb keeps only in-frame clonotypes and omits some of them. V, J and clone size derive from that table, while D and trimming were established from the DNA sequence. The table includes a few hundred thousand clones, more than 75% detected once. This TCR was sampled from a woman aged 50 to 65 with acute or convalescent COVID-19. Sequenced input: peripheral blood. This chain uses TRBV6-2 or TRBV6-3 with TRBJ2-5; TRBD2 matches at 8 bases. CDR3: CASSYEAGGWSEETQYF. For the CDR3, the DNA is TGTGCCAGCAGTTACGAGGCGGGAGGATGGAGTGAAGAGACCCAGTACTTC.